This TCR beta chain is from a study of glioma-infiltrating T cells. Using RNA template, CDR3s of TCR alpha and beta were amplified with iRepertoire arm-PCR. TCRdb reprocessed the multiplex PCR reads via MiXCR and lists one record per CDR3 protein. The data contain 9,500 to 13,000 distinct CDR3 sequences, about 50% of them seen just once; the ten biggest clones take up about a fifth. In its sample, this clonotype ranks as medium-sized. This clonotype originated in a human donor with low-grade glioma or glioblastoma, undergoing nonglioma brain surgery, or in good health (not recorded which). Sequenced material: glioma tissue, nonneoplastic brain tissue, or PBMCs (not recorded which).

CDR3 sequence (DNA): TGTGCCAGCAGTTACTCGACGCCAGGGAGGTCCTACGAGCAGTACTTC. Amino acids: CASSYSTPGRSYEQYF. This chain connects TRBV6-6 to TRBJ2-7, with D perhaps matching TRBD2 (6 bases). Trimming removed 0 bases from V and 1 base from J, with 13 bases in between. CDR1 is MNHNY and CDR2 is SVGAGI in the germline V gene (reference sequence). The CDR3 is made up of 16 amino acids.